This T cell receptor beta chain was identified in a study of blood T cell repertoires in COVID-19. V was trimmed by 0 bases and J by 5 bases, leaving 13 bases between them. The CDR3 totals 15 residues. Germline V gives CDR1 LNHNV, CDR2 YYDKDF (reference sequence). Authors' data handling: Cell counts per sample came from amplifying reference gene primers. TCRdb's table, derived via immunoSEQ multiplex PCR, lists solely in-frame clones and lacks some. The D gene and trimming were derived from the DNA, and the V and J assignments and clone size from that table. There are 200,000 to 250,000 clones in the sample; approximately 81% occur only once, and more than 8.5% lies in the top ten. Allocation to cohorts depended on clinical history reported by the participants.

This TCR derives from a woman in her fifties or sixties with acute COVID-19. The V gene is TRBV15, the J gene TRBJ2-5; weak D call: TRBD2 (5 bases). Sequenced input: PBMCs or T cells enriched from blood (not recorded which). CDR3 nucleotides: TGTGCCACCAGCAGAGATTTACTGGGCGGGGAGACCCAGTACTTC. Its translation is CATSRDLLGGETQYF.